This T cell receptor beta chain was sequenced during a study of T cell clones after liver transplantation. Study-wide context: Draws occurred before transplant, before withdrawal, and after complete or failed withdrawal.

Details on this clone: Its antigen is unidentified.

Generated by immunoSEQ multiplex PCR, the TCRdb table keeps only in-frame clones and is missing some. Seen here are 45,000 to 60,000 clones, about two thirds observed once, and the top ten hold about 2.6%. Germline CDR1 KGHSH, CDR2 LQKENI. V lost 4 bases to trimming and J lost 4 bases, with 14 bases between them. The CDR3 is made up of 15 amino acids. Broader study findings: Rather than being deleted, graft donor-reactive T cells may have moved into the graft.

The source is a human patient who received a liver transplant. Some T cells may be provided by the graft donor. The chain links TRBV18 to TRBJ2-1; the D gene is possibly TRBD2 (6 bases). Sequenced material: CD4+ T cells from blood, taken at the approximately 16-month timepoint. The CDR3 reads CASSLGRSPYNEQFF. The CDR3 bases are TGTGCCAGCTCACTAGGGAGGTCCCCGTACAATGAGCAGTTCTTC.